This is a list of T cell receptor beta chains from one sample in a study of blood T cell repertoires in COVID-19. Assay: immunoSEQ multiplex PCR; the TCRdb copy retains only in-frame clones and omits some. This sample has 150,000 to 200,000 clones, with 82% found just once. Sample: peripheral blood. The receptors here all came from a woman aged 25 to 39 with acute or convalescent COVID-19. CDR3s include the opening cysteine and the closing phenylalanine or tryptophan. Fields, in order: V gene, J gene, CDR3 length, clone size, D gene, CDR3 DNA, CDR3 protein. D genes are given only for firm matches. The size of a clone is reported for some rows only, either as once, few or many, or as a class for expanded clones.

TRBV9	TRBJ1-2	12	-	-	TGTGCCAGCAGCCTTACGACAGGAGGCTACACCTTC	CASSLTTGGYTF
TRBV30	TRBJ2-3	16	once	TRBD2	TGTGCCTGCCATCGCGGACTAGCGGCTAGCACAGATACGCAGTATTTT	CACHRGLAASTDTQYF
TRBV24-1	TRBJ1-6	14	many	-	TGTGCCACCAGTGAGGGTAGCAATAATTCACCCCTCCACTTT	CATSEGSNNSPLHF
TRBV27	TRBJ1-2	20	-	TRBD1	TGTGCCAGCAGTTTATCGCCCCGATTGGAGACAGGGGCTCTATTTGATGGCTACACCTTC	CASSLSPRLETGALFDGYTF
TRBV11-2	TRBJ2-3	14	-	-	TGTGCCAGCAGCTTAGGGGGGGTCCCAGATACGCAGTATTTT	CASSLGGVPDTQYF
TRBV28	TRBJ1-1	15	-	-	TGTGCCAGCACCGTTACGGGGGTGGCAAACACTGAAGCTTTCTTT	CASTVTGVANTEAFF
TRBV4-1	TRBJ2-3	10	-	-	TGCGCCACGGGGACAGATACGCAGTATTTT	CATGTDTQYF
TRBV20-1	TRBJ1-1	11	few	-	TGCAGTGCAATATGGGGAGTTGAAGCTTTCTTT	CSAIWGVEAFF
TRBV7-9	TRBJ2-1	15	few	TRBD1	TGTGCCAGCAGCTCCCTCGGGACAGCTTACAATGAGCAGTTCTTC	CASSSLGTAYNEQFF
TRBV30	TRBJ2-1	12	-	-	TGTGCCTGGAAGGGGATGTCCAATGAGCAGTTCTTC	CAWKGMSNEQFF
TRBV24-1	TRBJ1-1	14	-	-	TGTGCCACCAGTGCCGGGACAAGGAACACTGAAGCTTTCTTT	CATSAGTRNTEAFF
TRBV19	TRBJ1-2	14	-	TRBD1	TGTGCCAGTAGTATAGTACAGGGGTTGAATGGCTACACCTTC	CASSIVQGLNGYTF
TRBV6-5	TRBJ2-7	13	-	-	TGTGCCAGCAGCCCGGGACACCTTTACGAGCAGTACTTC	CASSPGHLYEQYF
TRBV12-3/TRBV12-4	TRBJ1-2	13	-	-	TGTGCCAGCAGTTTCGGCGGCGGCTATGGCTACACCTTC	CASSFGGGYGYTF
TRBV7-9	TRBJ2-7	16	-	-	TGTGCCAGCAGCCGCGTCCCCGGACAAATGTCCTACGAGCAGTACTTC	CASSRVPGQMSYEQYF
TRBV12-3/TRBV12-4	TRBJ1-1	13	-	TRBD1	TGTGCCAACGGACAGGGTTTGAGCACTGAAGCTTTCTTT	CANGQGLSTEAFF
TRBV4-1	TRBJ1-4	14	-	-	TGCGCCAGCAGCGACGTGGCAGGTCCGGAAAAACTGTTTTTT	CASSDVAGPEKLFF
TRBV27	TRBJ2-1	12	-	-	TGTGCCAGCAGGCGGGGTTATGATGAGCAGTTCTTC	CASRRGYDEQFF
TRBV5-1	TRBJ2-7	16	-	TRBD1	TGCGCCAGCAGCTTGGTGACCCCGGGACAGGGGGACGAGCAGTACTTC	CASSLVTPGQGDEQYF
TRBV27	TRBJ1-1	15	-	TRBD1	TGTGCCAGCAGGCGTCCGGGACAGCTGAACACTGAAGCTTTCTTT	CASRRPGQLNTEAFF
TRBV18	TRBJ2-5	14	few	TRBD1	TGTGCCAGCTCACGGACAGGGGGCATGGAGACCCAGTACTTC	CASSRTGGMETQYF
TRBV7-2	TRBJ2-3	16	-	TRBD2	TGTGCCAGCAGCTCACGGACTAGGGTCGGACCAGATACGCAGTATTTT	CASSSRTRVGPDTQYF
TRBV7-2	TRBJ2-2	12	-	-	TGTGCCAGCAGCTTAGGTATAGGGGAGCTGTTTTTT	CASSLGIGELFF
TRBV27	TRBJ2-6	14	-	-	TGTGCCAGCAGTCCCTTCTCTGGGGCCAACGTCCTGACTTTC	CASSPFSGANVLTF
TRBV27	TRBJ1-2	14	few	-	TGTGCCAGCAGTTTAGGGGGGATCGACTATGGCTACACCTTC	CASSLGGIDYGYTF
TRBV21-1	TRBJ1-5	16	once	-	TGTGCCAGCGATCAAGGGACTCTTAATAGCAATCAGCCCCAGCATTTT	CASDQGTLNSNQPQHF
TRBV7-8	TRBJ2-1	16	-	TRBD2	TGTGCCAGCAGCCTAGAAGGGCCTAGCGGGGGCCGCTGGCAGTTCTTC	CASSLEGPSGGRWQFF
TRBV7-9	TRBJ1-6	19	-	TRBD1	TGTGCCAGCAGCTTAAATCGCCCGGGGACAGGCGTTTTGGGATCACCCCTCCACTTT	CASSLNRPGTGVLGSPLHF
TRBV5-1	TRBJ2-5	14	-	-	TGCGCCAGCAGCTTCGACAGTCTCCAAGAGACCCAGTACTTC	CASSFDSLQETQYF
TRBV7-2	TRBJ1-2	15	-	-	TGTGCCAGCAGCTTACAAAGGGGTTTGGACTATGGCTACACCTTC	CASSLQRGLDYGYTF
TRBV27	TRBJ1-2	13	-	-	TGTGCCAGCAGTCCCACAGGGCGCAGCGGCTACACCTTC	CASSPTGRSGYTF
TRBV3-1/TRBV3-2	TRBJ1-5	14	-	-	TGTGCCAGCAGTCTGACACATAGCAATCAGCCCCAGCATTTT	CASSLTHSNQPQHF
TRBV9	TRBJ2-7	14	-	-	TGTGCCAGCAGCGTAGCGCCAGGGACCTACGAGCAGTACTTC	CASSVAPGTYEQYF
TRBV5-1	TRBJ2-5	15	-	TRBD1	TGCGCCAGCAGCCCGGGACAGGGGGCCTGGGAGACCCAGTACTTC	CASSPGQGAWETQYF
TRBV11-3	TRBJ2-7	17	-	TRBD2	TGTGCCAGCAGCCAAGGGGAATTTGGGACTAGCACGAGGGAGCAGTACTTC	CASSQGEFGTSTREQYF
TRBV19	TRBJ1-1	14	-	-	TGTGCCAGTAGTATAGACGTCTCGAACACTGAAGCTTTCTTT	CASSIDVSNTEAFF
TRBV7-9	TRBJ1-5	17	-	-	TGTGCCAGCAGCTTAGAGGTAGGGTCAGGGAGCAATCAGCCCCAGCATTTT	CASSLEVGSGSNQPQHF
TRBV12-3/TRBV12-4	TRBJ1-4	13	few	TRBD1	TGTGCCAGCTTGGACAGGTTTAATGAAAAACTGTTTTTT	CASLDRFNEKLFF
TRBV7-9	TRBJ1-5	12	-	-	TGTGCCAGCAGCTCATCAGGGTGGCCCCAGCATTTT	CASSSSGWPQHF
TRBV28	TRBJ1-2	19	-	-	TGTGCCAGCAGCCAACCAAAGAACAGGGTTGGCTGGAAAAGGGGAAGCTACACCTTC	CASSQPKNRVGWKRGSYTF
TRBV28	TRBJ2-2	16	once	-	TGTGCCAGCATCCCGGACGGGGGGCGCCGGACCGGGGAGCTGTTTTTT	CASIPDGGRRTGELFF
TRBV4-3	TRBJ2-7	15	-	TRBD1	TGCGCCAGCAGCCAACAACAGGGGGCAGGTTACGAGCAGTACTTC	CASSQQQGAGYEQYF
TRBV20-1	TRBJ2-1	16	-	-	TGCAGTGCTAGTGTTCTTGGCGGAAATACCTACAATGAGCAGTTCTTC	CSASVLGGNTYNEQFF
TRBV19	TRBJ1-4	12	-	-	TGTGCCACCCAGGGAAACAGTGAAAAACTGTTTTTT	CATQGNSEKLFF